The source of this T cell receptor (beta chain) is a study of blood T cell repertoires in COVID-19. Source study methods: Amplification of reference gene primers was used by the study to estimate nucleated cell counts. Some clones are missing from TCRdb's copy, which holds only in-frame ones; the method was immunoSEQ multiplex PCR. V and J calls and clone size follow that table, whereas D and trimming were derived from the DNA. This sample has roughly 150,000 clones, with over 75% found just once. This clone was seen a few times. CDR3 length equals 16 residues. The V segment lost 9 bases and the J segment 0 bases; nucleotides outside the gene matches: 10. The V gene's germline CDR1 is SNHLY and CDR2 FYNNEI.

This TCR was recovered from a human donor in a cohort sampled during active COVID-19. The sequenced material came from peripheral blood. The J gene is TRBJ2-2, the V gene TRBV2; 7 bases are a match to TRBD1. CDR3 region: CAREITGASNTGELFF. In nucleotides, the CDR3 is TGTGCCAGAGAGATTACAGGGGCCTCGAACACCGGGGAGCTGTTTTTT.